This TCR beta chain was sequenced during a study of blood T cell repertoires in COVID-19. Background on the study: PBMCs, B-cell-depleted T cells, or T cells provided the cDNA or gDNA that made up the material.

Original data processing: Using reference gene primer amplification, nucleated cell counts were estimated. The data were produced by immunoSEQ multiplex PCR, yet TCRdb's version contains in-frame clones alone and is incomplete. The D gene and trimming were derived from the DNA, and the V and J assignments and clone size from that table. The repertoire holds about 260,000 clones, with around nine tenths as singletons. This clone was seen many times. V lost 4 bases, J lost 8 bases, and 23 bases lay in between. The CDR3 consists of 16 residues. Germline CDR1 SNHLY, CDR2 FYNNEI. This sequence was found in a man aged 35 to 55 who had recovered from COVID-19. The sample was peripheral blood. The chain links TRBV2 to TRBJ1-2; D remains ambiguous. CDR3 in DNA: TGTGCCAGCAGTGTTCGCAGTCCGGGGAAGGTGGTCGGCTACACCTTC. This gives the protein CASSVRSPGKVVGYTF.